One and the same sample provided the 27 T cell receptor beta chains below, sequenced in a study of Ad26.COV2.S vaccination and SARS-CoV-2 variants. The data were produced by immunoSEQ multiplex PCR, yet TCRdb's version contains in-frame clones alone and is incomplete. Here the sample spans 500,000 or so clones, around 90% being singletons. Treatment of the sample: roughly 19 received Ad26.COV2.S at low or high dose, single or two shots; about five received placebo; per-sample allocation not given. Vaccine and placebo recipients were sampled on day 63 after the first injection. The starting material was peripheral blood, obtained in a trial of Ad26.COV2.S vaccine versus placebo. The origin of the receptors is a person between 18 and 59 years old who received the Ad26.COV2.S COVID-19 vaccine or a placebo.

The chain combines TRBV2 with TRBJ2-7; 7 bases line up with TRBD1. The CDR3 covers 13 residues. The V segment lost 5 bases and the J segment 5 bases; nucleotides outside the gene matches: 6. Germline lookup yields CDR1 SNHLY and CDR2 FYNNEI. The CDR3 DNA follows: TGTGCCAGCAGTCGACAGGGAATCCACGAGCAGTACTTC. It is translated as CASSRQGIHEQYF.

V usage is TRBV28 and J usage is TRBJ1-6; D remains ambiguous. Germline values: CDR1 MDHEN, CDR2 SYDVKM. The V and J ends lost 2 bases and 10 bases respectively, with 15 bases between them. The CDR3 is made up of 15 amino acids. CDR3 amino acids: CASSLNPGIGSPLHF. The CDR3, as DNA: TGTGCCAGCAGTTTAAATCCGGGGATCGGGTCACCCCTCCACTTT.

This rearrangement joins TRBV7-2 to TRBJ1-5; D call uncertain. The CDR3 runs 14 residues. Per the germline V gene, CDR1 is SGHTA and CDR2 is FQGNSA. Trimming cost V 2 bases and J 6 bases, with 11 bases left between them. The CDR3 sequence is CASSLRGRGQPQHF. DNA of the CDR3: TGTGCCAGCAGCTTAAGAGGAAGAGGTCAGCCCCAGCATTTT.

This clone was seen only once. The chain links TRBV5-1 to TRBJ2-2; TRBD2 might be the D (6 bases). The V gene's germline CDR1 is SGHRS and CDR2 YFSETQ. V lost 9 bases and J lost 0, with 15 bases in between. The CDR3 is 15 amino acids. DNA of the CDR3: TGCGCCACGAAAACGGGACTGACGAACACCGGGGAGCTGTTTTTT. Amino acid sequence: CATKTGLTNTGELFF. Drawing the rest from reference TRBV5-1 and TRBJ2-2, the complete variable domain is KAGVTQTPRYLIKTRGQQVTLSCSPISGHRSVSWYQQTPGQGLQFLFEYFSETQRNKGNFPGRFSGRQFSNSRSEMNVSTLELGDSALYLCATKTGLTNTGELFFGEGSRLTVL.

The V call is TRBV2, the J call TRBJ1-1; D possibly corresponds to TRBD1 (5 bases). The V and J ends lost 2 bases and 1 base respectively, with 8 bases between them. Germline-derived CDR1 and CDR2 are SNHLY and FYNNEI. The CDR3 extends over 14 amino acids. CDR3 DNA: TGTGCCAGCAGTGAACAGGGAACGAACACTGAAGCTTTCTTT. It yields the protein CASSEQGTNTEAFF. Full variable domain (rest looked up from reference TRBV2 and TRBJ1-1): EPEVTQTPSHQVTQMGQEVILRCVPISNHLYFYWYRQILGQKVEFLVSFYNNEISEKSEIFDDQFSVERPDGSNFTLKIRSTKLEDSAMYFCASSEQGTNTEAFFGQGTRLTVV.

Turning to this clone: Germline is not matched at one junction end, which may reflect a read error. The chain links TRBV9 to TRBJ2-3; 12 nucleotides line up with TRBD2. Germline V gives CDR1 SGDLS, CDR2 YYNGEE. CDR3 length: 13 residues. The CDR3 here is CASSSRLAGVSHF. As DNA, the CDR3 is TGTGCCAGCAGCTCCAGACTAGCGGGAGTATCGCATTTT.

The gene calls are TRBV7-2 and TRBJ2-1; 7 positions match TRBD2. With V trimmed by 2 bases and J by 7 bases, 8 bases remained unmatched. The CDR3 extends over 15 amino acids. The V gene's germline CDR1 is SGHTA and CDR2 FQGNSA. The CDR3 is CASSLRIAGGNEQFF. For the CDR3, the DNA is TGTGCCAGCAGCTTACGGATAGCGGGTGGGAATGAGCAGTTCTTC.

The CDR3 coding sequence is TGTGCCAGCGCCCCATGGGGGGGGGAAAAACTGTTTTTT. Protein: CASAPWGGEKLFF. The chain has TRBV19 and TRBJ1-4; perhaps TRBD1 as D (5 bases). The V gene's germline CDR1 is LNHDA and CDR2 SQIVND (reference sequence). The CDR3 is 13 amino acids. The V end lost 9 bases, the J end lost 8 bases, and 16 bases lay between the germline ends.

The gene calls are TRBV6-2 or TRBV6-3 and TRBJ2-7, with D perhaps TRBD1 or TRBD2 (5 bases each). The germline gives CDR1 MNHEY, CDR2 SVGEGT. This CDR3 spans 11 amino acids. With 4 bases removed from V and 6 bases from J, the gap between germline ends came to 7 bases. The CDR3, as DNA: TGTGCCAGCAGTTGGGGACGCGAGCAGTACTTC. Its translation: CASSWGREQYF.

CDR3 in amino acids: CASRLDRGLNTEAFF. The CDR3 region has the DNA TGTGCCAGCAGGCTAGACAGGGGCTTGAACACTGAAGCTTTCTTT. The rearrangement links TRBV7-2 to TRBJ1-1; 8 bases are a match to TRBD1. Germline V lookup: CDR1 SGHTA, CDR2 FQGNSA. The length of the CDR3 is 15 residues. Losses at the gene ends were 6 bases for V and 0 bases for J; bases not matched to a gene: 6.

This clone has only one observation. V usage is TRBV9 and J usage is TRBJ2-1; TRBD1 matches at 10 bases. CDR1 SGDLS and CDR2 YYNGEE come from the germline V gene. The CDR3 totals 15 residues. Germline trimming cut 3 bases from V and 9 bases from J; bases unmatched to any gene: 9. The DNA for the CDR3 is TGTGCCAGCAGCGAGACAGGGGGCGCCGGGGGTGAGCAGTTCTTC. This encodes CASSETGGAGGEQFF.

The chain links TRBV29-1 to TRBJ2-7, with D perhaps assigned TRBD1 or TRBD2 (6 bases each). Trimming took 5 bases from V and 7 from J, leaving 21 bases between them. CDR1 is SQVTM and CDR2 is ANQGSEA in the germline V gene. The CDR3 length is 14 residues. CDR3 amino acids: CSVFGGLGYGEQYF. The CDR3 DNA is TGCAGCGTTTTCGGGGGCCTCGGCTACGGGGAGCAGTACTTC.

The V and J genes are TRBV5-4 and TRBJ2-6, with D hard to call. The germline V and J ends were trimmed by 0 bases and 4 bases, with 8 bases remaining between them. CDR3 size: 15 residues. Germline assignment: CDR1 SGHNT and CDR2 YYREEE (reference sequence). The CDR3 DNA sequence: TGTGCCAGCAGCTTGGGCGTTCGAGGGGCCAACGTCCTGACTTTC. This encodes CASSLGVRGANVLTF. Combining the CDR3 with reference TRBV5-4 and TRBJ2-6 gives the whole variable domain ETGVTQSPTHLIKTRGQQVTLRCSSQSGHNTVSWYQQALGQGPQFIFQYYREEENGRGNFPPRFSGLQFPNYSSELNVNALELDDSALYLCASSLGVRGANVLTFGAGSRLTVL.

This clone has a count of ten or more. The genes are TRBV7-9 and TRBJ2-7, with a possible D match to TRBD1 (6 bases). The germline V and J ends were trimmed by 5 bases and 2 bases, with 10 bases remaining between them. CDR1 is SEHNR and CDR2 is FQNEAQ in the germline V gene (reference sequence). The CDR3 spans 13 residues. As DNA, the CDR3 is TGTGCCAGCAGCCCGGACAGCACCTACGAGCAGTACTTC. Encoded protein: CASSPDSTYEQYF.

The chain couples TRBV7-3 to TRBJ2-7; D perhaps matches TRBD2 (5 bases). V was cut by 2 bases and J by 7 bases, with 15 bases left in between. Per the germline V gene, CDR1 is SGHTA and CDR2 is FQGTGA. The CDR3 consists of 14 residues. CDR3 residues: CASSLGGGSLEQYF. The CDR3 DNA follows: TGTGCCAGCAGCTTAGGAGGAGGATCCTTAGAGCAGTACTTC.

Only a few counts were recorded for this clone. The chain employs TRBV5-4 and TRBJ2-7; the match to TRBD2 covers 13 bases. This CDR3 has 14 residues. Germline CDR1 SGHNT, CDR2 YYREEE (reference sequence). V lost 4 bases and J lost 6; bases outside the gene matches: 4. The CDR3 bases are TGTGCCAGCAGCACCGGGACTAGCGGGGTCGAGCAGTACTTC. Encoded protein: CASSTGTSGVEQYF.

The chain is built from TRBV10-3 and TRBJ1-5; TRBD1 aligns across 10 bases. This CDR3 spans 15 amino acids. Per the germline V gene, CDR1 is ENHRY and CDR2 is SYGVKD. Trimming cost V 5 bases and J 5 bases; bases outside gene matches: 6. The CDR3 DNA reads TGTGCCATCAGTCAACCCGGGACAGGGGATCAGCCCCAGCATTTT. Protein product: CAISQPGTGDQPQHF.

The V and J genes are TRBV5-1 and TRBJ1-4, with unresolved D. With 5 bases removed from V and 5 bases from J, the gap between germline ends came to 16 bases. This CDR3 comprises 15 residues. Germline CDR1 is SGHRS and CDR2 is YFSETQ. The CDR3 bases are TGCGCCAGCAGTTTTCGGGGAACTCCGAATGAAAAACTGTTTTTT. Amino acid sequence: CASSFRGTPNEKLFF.

J is TRBJ1-5 and V is TRBV7-9; the D gene is possibly TRBD1 (6 bases). The V gene lost 5 bases and the J gene lost 3 bases, with 14 bases spanning the gap. The CDR3 is made up of 15 amino acids. Germline values: CDR1 SEHNR, CDR2 FQNEAQ (reference sequence). The CDR3 nucleotides are TGTGCCAGCAGCCCTAAAGGACAGCCCAATCAGCCCCAGCATTTT. It codes for CASSPKGQPNQPQHF.

The rearrangement joins TRBV10-3 to TRBJ2-3; TRBD2 agrees at 7 bases. The V and J ends lost 7 bases and 1 base, in that order; junction bases with no gene match: 8. The germline CDR1 and CDR2 sequences are ENHRY and SYGVKD. The CDR3 has 15 residues. The CDR3 protein is CAITPSSGGTDTQYF. The CDR3 DNA reads as TGTGCCATCACCCCCTCTAGCGGCGGCACAGATACGCAGTATTTT.

In regard to this clone: One base away lies a much larger clone, so this may be a sequencing read error. The rearrangement joins TRBV5-4 to TRBJ1-6; D may be TRBD1 (6 bases). Germline lookup yields CDR1 SGHNT and CDR2 YYREEE (reference sequence). The CDR3 has 15 amino acids. The V end lost 0 bases, the J end lost 8 bases, and 12 bases lay between the germline ends. The CDR3 nucleotides are TGTGCCAGCAGCTTGGCCGGGACATGGGATTCACCCCTCCACTTT. Its translation: CASSLAGTWDSPLHF.

The chain is built from TRBV5-4 and TRBJ2-5, with TRBD2 matching 14 bases. The CDR3 extends over 17 amino acids. V shed 6 bases, J shed 5 bases, and the junction held 12 bases outside the gene matches. The germline gives CDR1 SGHNT, CDR2 YYREEE (reference sequence). CDR3 protein: CASTGNGTSGSVETQYF. CDR3 nucleotide sequence: TGTGCCAGCACCGGAAACGGGACTAGCGGGAGTGTTGAGACCCAGTACTTC.

This rearrangement joins TRBV28 to TRBJ2-7; 10 bases match TRBD1. The germline V gene has CDR1 MDHEN and CDR2 SYDVKM. With V trimmed by 6 bases and J by 4 bases, 6 bases remained unmatched. This CDR3 spans 14 amino acids. CDR3 protein: CASRNPGQGYEQYF. In DNA, the CDR3 is TGTGCCAGCAGGAACCCGGGACAGGGGTACGAGCAGTACTTC.

The chain links TRBV11-2 to TRBJ2-7, with TRBD2 matching 10 bases. With 1 base clipped from V and 2 bases from J, the junction kept 2 bases outside the gene matches. The CDR3 runs 15 residues. Germline assignment: CDR1 SGHAT and CDR2 FQNNGV. CDR3 in DNA: TGTGCCAGCAGCTTAGGGACTAGCGGAACCTACGAGCAGTACTTC. Its protein product is CASSLGTSGTYEQYF.

The genes are TRBV11-3 and TRBJ2-5; D is ambiguous. The germline V gene encodes CDR1 SGHNT and CDR2 YENEEA. CDR3 length: 14 amino acids. Trimming removed 1 base at V and 3 bases at J, with 9 bases between. CDR3 nucleotide sequence: TGTGCCAGCAGCTTAGGTACGGGTAAAGAGACCCAGTACTTC. It specifies CASSLGTGKETQYF.

This clone was seen a few times. The chain employs TRBV5-4 and TRBJ2-2; D possibly corresponds to TRBD1 (5 bases). The CDR3 is 14 amino acids. Trimming took 4 bases from V and 6 from J, leaving 13 bases between them. CDR1 and CDR2 from the germline V gene are SGHNT and YYREEE (reference sequence). CDR3 loop: CASSVQGKSGELFF. The DNA for the CDR3 is TGTGCCAGCAGCGTCCAGGGTAAATCCGGGGAGCTGTTTTTT.

The J gene is TRBJ1-1, the V gene TRBV9; tentative D call: TRBD1 (5 bases). Trimming removed 4 bases at V and 11 bases at J, with 15 bases between. The CDR3 covers 12 residues. CDR1 is SGDLS and CDR2 is YYNGEE in the germline V gene. The CDR3 bases are TGTGCCAGCAGCAATCAGGGAAAGGCGGCTTTCTTT. It yields the protein CASSNQGKAAFF.